A selection of T cell receptor beta chains follows, all from one sample in a study of spatial heterogeneity in lung cancer. TCRdb re-called the 5' RACE reads with MiXCR, one entry per CDR3 protein. The sample holds fewer than 40,000 distinct CDR3 sequences; around 7.5% are singletons and the top ten take about 26%. Sequenced here: PBMCs, sampled at surgery. These TCRs come from a male donor with early-stage non-small cell lung cancer. Both conserved end residues are part of each CDR3. Fields, in order: V gene, D gene, clone size, J gene, CDR3 protein, CDR3 DNA. D genes are given only for firm matches. Only some rows state a clone size, as once, few, many or a class for expanded clones.

v_gene: TRBV7-9; d_gene: TRBD1; abundance: few; j_gene: TRBJ1-1; CDR3aa: CATNGGGQAEAFF; CDR3nt: TGTGCCACCAATGGGGGGGGACAGGCTGAAGCTTTCTTT
v_gene: TRBV18; d_gene: TRBD1; abundance: many; j_gene: TRBJ1-5; CDR3aa: CASSLSGGYNQPQHF; CDR3nt: TGTGCCAGCTCACTTTCAGGGGGATACAATCAGCCCCAGCATTTT
v_gene: TRBV30; d_gene: TRBD2; abundance: many; j_gene: TRBJ2-1; CDR3aa: CARTSGGPYNEQFF; CDR3nt: TGTGCCCGTACTAGCGGGGGGCCTTACAATGAGCAGTTCTTC
v_gene: TRBV27; d_gene: TRBD2; abundance: many; j_gene: TRBJ2-1; CDR3aa: CASSLRLAGAYNEQFF; CDR3nt: TGTGCCAGCAGTTTACGACTAGCGGGAGCCTACAATGAGCAGTTCTTC
v_gene: TRBV7-2; d_gene: NA; abundance: many; j_gene: TRBJ1-5; CDR3aa: CASSSHGRVSNQPQHF; CDR3nt: TGTGCCAGCAGTTCACACGGCCGGGTTAGCAATCAGCCCCAGCATTTT
v_gene: TRBV6-5; d_gene: TRBD2; abundance: many; j_gene: TRBJ2-3; CDR3aa: CASSYQAGETDTQYF; CDR3nt: TGTGCCAGCAGTTACCAGGCGGGAGAAACAGATACGCAGTATTTT
v_gene: TRBV7-2; d_gene: NA; abundance: once; j_gene: TRBJ1-4; CDR3aa: CVSSPYRNAQEKLFF; CDR3nt: TGTGTCAGCAGCCCGTACAGGAACGCCCAAGAAAAACTGTTTTTT
v_gene: TRBV7-2; d_gene: NA; abundance: NA; j_gene: TRBJ2-1; CDR3aa: CASSPPGASNNEQFF; CDR3nt: TGTGCCAGCAGCCCCCCGGGGGCAAGTAACAATGAGCAGTTCTTC
v_gene: TRBV18; d_gene: NA; abundance: few; j_gene: TRBJ2-5; CDR3aa: CASSPPEETQYF; CDR3nt: TGTGCCAGCTCACCACCGGAAGAGACCCAGTACTTC
v_gene: TRBV18; d_gene: NA; abundance: NA; j_gene: TRBJ1-4; CDR3aa: CASSPRGSNEKLFF; CDR3nt: TGTGCCAGCTCACCCAGGGGATCTAATGAAAAACTGTTTTTT
v_gene: TRBV5-1; d_gene: NA; abundance: NA; j_gene: TRBJ1-2; CDR3aa: CASSLMASNYGYTF; CDR3nt: TGCGCCAGCAGCTTGATGGCATCTAACTATGGCTACACCTTC
v_gene: TRBV5-1; d_gene: NA; abundance: few; j_gene: TRBJ2-3; CDR3aa: CASSLRVDPTDTQYF; CDR3nt: TGCGCCAGCAGCTTACGGGTGGATCCCACAGATACGCAGTATTTT
v_gene: TRBV3-1; d_gene: NA; abundance: many; j_gene: TRBJ2-3; CDR3aa: CASSYIGKSTDTQYF; CDR3nt: TGTGCCAGCAGCTATATCGGAAAGTCCACAGATACGCAGTATTTT
v_gene: TRBV18; d_gene: NA; abundance: NA; j_gene: TRBJ1-5; CDR3aa: CASSPPSGAAQHF; CDR3nt: TGTGCCAGCTCACCACCGAGCGGGGCAGCCCAGCATTTT
v_gene: TRBV7-6; d_gene: TRBD2; abundance: many; j_gene: TRBJ2-5; CDR3aa: CASSLTSGEETQYF; CDR3nt: TGTGCCAGCAGCCTGACTAGCGGAGAAGAGACCCAGTACTTC
v_gene: TRBV27; d_gene: NA; abundance: few; j_gene: TRBJ1-1; CDR3aa: CASSLRGAMNTEAFF; CDR3nt: TGTGCCAGCAGTTTAAGGGGGGCGATGAACACTGAAGCTTTCTTT
v_gene: TRBV29-1; d_gene: TRBD1; abundance: many; j_gene: TRBJ1-2; CDR3aa: CSVDAPGQRGYTF; CDR3nt: TGCAGCGTTGATGCCCCGGGACAGAGGGGCTACACCTTC
v_gene: TRBV5-4; d_gene: TRBD1; abundance: many; j_gene: TRBJ2-3; CDR3aa: CASSLDQGADTQYF; CDR3nt: TGTGCCAGCAGCTTGGACCAGGGGGCAGATACGCAGTATTTT
v_gene: TRBV6-2/TRBV6-3; d_gene: TRBD1; abundance: many; j_gene: TRBJ2-1; CDR3aa: CASRKPGQGAFYNEQFF; CDR3nt: TGTGCCAGCAGAAAACCGGGACAGGGGGCATTCTACAATGAGCAGTTCTTC
v_gene: TRBV4-2; d_gene: NA; abundance: many; j_gene: TRBJ2-7; CDR3aa: CASSQVEGQGYEQYF; CDR3nt: TGTGCCAGCAGCCAAGTTGAGGGGCAGGGCTACGAGCAGTACTTC
v_gene: TRBV10-3; d_gene: NA; abundance: NA; j_gene: TRBJ2-7; CDR3aa: CAISELSSSYEQYF; CDR3nt: TGTGCCATCAGTGAACTATCCAGCTCCTACGAGCAGTACTTC
v_gene: TRBV14; d_gene: TRBD1; abundance: NA; j_gene: TRBJ2-5; CDR3aa: CASSLTGPVTLLQETQYF; CDR3nt: TGTGCCAGCAGCTTGACAGGGCCCGTGACCCTACTACAAGAGACCCAGTACTTC
v_gene: TRBV27; d_gene: TRBD1; abundance: many; j_gene: TRBJ1-3; CDR3aa: CASSAGGQGNFGGNTIYF; CDR3nt: TGTGCCAGCAGCGCGGGAGGACAGGGGAATTTTGGAGGAAACACCATATATTTT
v_gene: TRBV3-1; d_gene: NA; abundance: many; j_gene: TRBJ1-1; CDR3aa: CASSSRAGAFF; CDR3nt: TGTGCCAGCAGCTCCAGGGCGGGAGCTTTCTTT
v_gene: TRBV28; d_gene: NA; abundance: few; j_gene: TRBJ2-1; CDR3aa: CASSFSEQFF; CDR3nt: TGTGCCAGCAGTTTCAGTGAGCAGTTCTTC
v_gene: TRBV18; d_gene: TRBD1; abundance: few; j_gene: TRBJ1-6; CDR3aa: CASSLHPGGSNSPLHF; CDR3nt: TGTGCCAGCTCACTCCATCCAGGGGGGAGTAATTCACCCCTCCACTTT
v_gene: TRBV2; d_gene: NA; abundance: many; j_gene: TRBJ2-2; CDR3aa: CASTLTGSTGELFF; CDR3nt: TGTGCCAGCACTCTCACAGGGTCGACCGGGGAGCTGTTTTTT
v_gene: TRBV7-3; d_gene: NA; abundance: NA; j_gene: TRBJ2-1; CDR3aa: CASSPRRGSLNEQFF; CDR3nt: TGTGCCAGCAGCCCCCGGCGTGGTTCCCTCAATGAGCAGTTCTTC
v_gene: TRBV3-1; d_gene: NA; abundance: many; j_gene: TRBJ1-2; CDR3aa: CASSQGQDYGYTF; CDR3nt: TGTGCCAGCAGCCAAGGACAGGACTATGGCTACACCTTC
v_gene: TRBV12-3/TRBV12-4; d_gene: NA; abundance: many; j_gene: TRBJ2-3; CDR3aa: CASSQTRTQYF; CDR3nt: TGTGCCAGCAGCCAGACTAGAACGCAGTATTTT
v_gene: TRBV21-1; d_gene: NA; abundance: many; j_gene: TRBJ1-5; CDR3aa: CASSKRRDDQPQHF; CDR3nt: TGTGCCAGCAGCAAAAGAAGGGACGATCAGCCCCAGCATTTT
v_gene: TRBV6-5; d_gene: NA; abundance: NA; j_gene: TRBJ1-6; CDR3aa: CASSYVNSPLHF; CDR3nt: TGTGCCAGCAGTTACGTGAATTCACCCCTCCACTTT
v_gene: TRBV11-2; d_gene: TRBD2; abundance: few; j_gene: TRBJ2-1; CDR3aa: CASSEAGLAGAYNEQFF; CDR3nt: TGTGCCAGCAGCGAAGCCGGACTAGCGGGAGCATACAATGAGCAGTTCTTC
v_gene: TRBV7-3; d_gene: NA; abundance: many; j_gene: TRBJ2-1; CDR3aa: CASSSTQGSEQFF; CDR3nt: TGTGCCAGCAGCTCAACGCAGGGCAGCGAGCAGTTCTTC
v_gene: TRBV5-5; d_gene: NA; abundance: many; j_gene: TRBJ2-2; CDR3aa: CASSQALVNTGELFF; CDR3nt: TGTGCCAGCAGCCAGGCACTCGTGAACACCGGGGAGCTGTTTTTT
v_gene: TRBV25-1; d_gene: TRBD2; abundance: NA; j_gene: TRBJ2-7; CDR3aa: CASSDAGGVYTYEQYF; CDR3nt: TGTGCCAGCAGTGACGCGGGGGGGGTTTACACCTACGAGCAGTACTTC
v_gene: TRBV5-1; d_gene: NA; abundance: few; j_gene: TRBJ1-2; CDR3aa: CASSLGDGSYGYTF; CDR3nt: TGCGCCAGCAGCTTGGGGGACGGATCCTATGGCTACACCTTC
v_gene: TRBV24-1; d_gene: NA; abundance: NA; j_gene: TRBJ2-2; CDR3aa: CATSDLEGSGELFF; CDR3nt: TGTGCCACCAGTGATTTAGAAGGGTCCGGGGAGCTGTTTTTT
v_gene: TRBV20-1; d_gene: TRBD1; abundance: many; j_gene: TRBJ1-2; CDR3aa: CSAREAGGAGGYTF; CDR3nt: TGCAGTGCTAGAGAGGCAGGGGGCGCGGGCGGCTACACCTTC
v_gene: TRBV20-1; d_gene: NA; abundance: many; j_gene: TRBJ2-1; CDR3aa: CSARDLAERDEQFF; CDR3nt: TGCAGTGCTAGAGATCTCGCAGAACGGGATGAGCAGTTCTTC
v_gene: TRBV10-2; d_gene: NA; abundance: many; j_gene: TRBJ1-1; CDR3aa: CASSDADTEAFF; CDR3nt: TGCGCCAGCAGTGATGCAGACACTGAAGCTTTCTTT
v_gene: TRBV11-2; d_gene: TRBD2; abundance: NA; j_gene: TRBJ2-7; CDR3aa: CASSLGVAGYEQYF; CDR3nt: TGTGCCAGCAGCTTAGGCGTAGCGGGGTACGAGCAGTACTTC